This entry is about one T cell receptor (beta chain). Its antigen is not known. Assay: immunoSEQ multiplex PCR; the TCRdb copy retains only in-frame clones and omits some. The sample has more than 100,000 clones; about 92% are singletons. This sample was included in a study of T cell responses to AZD1222 COVID-19 vaccine. Study-wide findings and caveats: When two AZD1222 doses had been given, Spike-specific TCR breadth and depth rose. Donors were chiefly white British, with a greater number of females, and clonal diversity was perhaps underestimated. Among AZD1222 vaccinees, only five or six were seropositive at baseline.

The germline V and J ends were trimmed by 1 base and 5 bases, with 15 bases remaining between them. The V gene's germline CDR1 is LGHDT and CDR2 YNNKEL (reference sequence). The CDR3 consists of 16 residues. The starting material was peripheral blood, obtained 28 days after the second AZD1222 dose. This chain links TRBV3-1 (or the pseudogene TRBV3-2) with TRBJ1-5; D ambiguous. This TCR derives from an adult who received the AZD1222 COVID-19 vaccine. This CDR3 reads CASSQGTASIYQPQHF. Here the CDR3 DNA reads TGTGCCAGCAGCCAAGGTACGGCCAGTATTTATCAGCCCCAGCATTTT.